This paragraph covers one T cell receptor beta chain sequence. Trimming took 5 bases from V and 3 from J; bases not matched to a gene: 5. This CDR3 is built from 14 residues. From germline, CDR1 is SNHLY and CDR2 FYNNEI. This record belongs to a study of control samples from healthy donors and cancer patients. Only in-frame clones appear in the TCRdb table, and some are missing; sequencing was by immunoSEQ multiplex PCR. The sample lists about 94,000 clones, 90% occurring once. The rearrangement joins TRBV2 to TRBJ2-3; TRBD2 aligns across 7 bases. Input material: blood. The source is a young woman in good health. In DNA form, the CDR3 reads TGTGCCAGCAGTCCTGGGGGGGGTACAGATACGCAGTATTTT. It codes for CASSPGGGTDTQYF.